This entry is about one TCR beta chain. Sequenced by immunoSEQ multiplex PCR; TCRdb stores in-frame clones only, minus some. The sample yields more than 55,000 clones, roughly 91% seen once. This sample was included in a study of T cell changes during pregnancy in multiple sclerosis. The V end lost 2 bases, the J end lost 4 bases, and 14 bases lay between the germline ends. CDR3 size: 15 residues. The V gene's germline CDR1 is SGHTA and CDR2 FQGNSA. This sequence originates from a female donor in good health, enrolled as a control in a pregnancy study. This chain connects TRBV7-2 to TRBJ1-1, with a possible D match to TRBD1 (5 bases). Sequencing used peripheral blood, obtained after pregnancy. As DNA, the CDR3 is TGTGCCAGCAGCTTATCGACAGCCGGGGGCACTGAAGCTTTCTTT. Translating gives CASSLSTAGGTEAFF.